Given below is one T cell receptor beta chain in context. The antigen it binds to is not known. No much larger clone is present one base from it, and per-base qualities are unavailable. These data originate in a study of radiotherapy plus CTLA-4 blockade in lung cancer (dated by TCRdb to the late 2010s). For context, the study as a whole: Objective responses occurred in roughly 19% of enrolled patients, and over 30% achieved disease control.

The paper as a whole reports these results and caveats: After treatment with radiotherapy and ipilimumab, TCR clones that originated in tumors expanded in peripheral blood. The strongest predictors of response were reported to be early dynamic shifts in blood T cell clones along with a rise in serum interferon-beta following radiation.

Measured from the cysteine to the phenylalanine, the CDR3 is 13 residues long. Solely the CDR3 DNA is kept, with 39 bases framed from the first base. The germline V gene (reference sequence) sets CDR1 to LNHDA and CDR2 to SQIVND. Relative to germline, V is 3 bases shorter and J is 1 base shorter, with 3 bases between their ends. Libraries were prepared through the immunoSEQ multiplex PCR assay. This immuneACCESS table, as held by TCRdb, lists in-frame sequences with V and J called but not all clones. Of the missing ones, under half trace to an unresolved V gene in checked studies; the others have no known cause. Recorded for this sample are over 70,000 clones; around 87% of them occurred a single time. Jointly, the top ten make up approximately 1.9% of the sample. Focal radiation therapy combined with CTLA-4 blockade (ipilimumab) was tested in patients with chemo-refractory metastatic non-small-cell lung cancer.

The chain employs TRBV19 and TRBJ2-2, with no reliable assignment of the D segment. The sample in question was peripheral blood, obtained from a patient treated with radiotherapy plus ipilimumab. The sequence was obtained from a human donor with non-small cell lung cancer who had a partial response to radiotherapy plus ipilimumab. The CDR3 reads CASSIQNTGELFF. The DNA sequence is TGTGCCAGTAGTATCCAGAACACCGGGGAGCTGTTTTTT.